This T cell receptor beta chain was captured in a study of T-cell memory formation after mild COVID-19. Study in general: Clusters of TCRs were largely donor specific. General study points: Largely, contracting CD4+ clones fell within CM and EM, and contracting CD8+ clones within EMRA. CD4/CD8 balance held among clones contracting day 15 to 85, and later expanders leaned CD4+.

TCRdb re-called the 5' RACE reads with MiXCR, one entry per CDR3 protein. This table has 250,000 to 350,000 distinct CDR3 sequences, roughly 15% appearing once. On this clonotype itself: Its antigen remains unidentified.

CDR1 is SNHLY and CDR2 is FYNNEI in the germline V gene. The CDR3 spans 12 residues. Trimming shortened V by 3 bases and J by 7 bases, and 10 bases separated the two germline ends. The clonotype originates from a young man who had mild COVID-19 (a few samples of this study predate the infection). Cell type and time point are not known. The rearrangement links TRBV2 to TRBJ2-7; D unresolved. Sequences were obtained from PBMCs or a T cell subset sorted from them (not recorded which). The chain's CDR3 is CASSDQTGEQYF. CDR3 in DNA: TGTGCCAGCAGTGATCAGACTGGGGAGCAGTACTTC.